The 10 T cell receptor beta chains given below trace back to one sample, sequenced in a study of shared clonotypes between healthy human individuals. Here immunoSEQ multiplex PCR was the method, and the copy in TCRdb shows in-frame clones only, minus some. The sample carries roughly 1,100,000 clones, approximately 76% recorded once. Sample: memory CD4+ T cells sorted from blood. The subset was: CD45RA-negative fraction. These receptors were obtained from a man between 18 and 29 years old in good health.

This chain uses TRBV9 with TRBJ2-5, with D tentatively TRBD2 (6 bases). The CDR3 runs 14 residues. In germline, CDR1 is SGDLS, CDR2 YYNGEE. With 1 base removed from V and 5 bases from J, the gap between germline ends came to 12 bases. The CDR3 sequence is CASSVSGTVETQYF. CDR3 DNA sequence: TGTGCCAGCAGCGTATCGGGGACTGTGGAGACCCAGTACTTC.

The chain employs TRBV5-4 and TRBJ2-1, with a weak D call TRBD1 (6 bases). Per the germline V gene, CDR1 is SGHNT and CDR2 is YYREEE (reference sequence). CDR3 length: 15 amino acids. V was pared by 0 bases and J by 12 bases, with 19 bases between. The CDR3 nucleotides read TGTGCCAGCAGCTTGGCGGGTAGGGGGACGGTGAGGCAGTTCTTC. Translation gives CASSLAGRGTVRQFF.

J is TRBJ2-7 and V is TRBV10-1, with D maybe TRBD2 (5 bases). CDR3 size: 11 residues. The germline gives CDR1 WNHNN, CDR2 SYGVQD (reference sequence). The V end was cut by 6 bases, the J end by 5 bases, with 8 bases between. The CDR3, as DNA: TGCGCCAGCAGCCGCGGGCACGAGCAGTACTTC. Translation: CASSRGHEQYF.

The chain recombines TRBV30 with TRBJ2-5; 11 bases match TRBD2. The CDR3 runs to 16 residues. V lost 6 bases to trimming and J lost 5 bases; unmatched junction nucleotides: 14. Germline CDR1 GTSNPN, CDR2 SVGIG (reference sequence). The chain's CDR3 is CACSKNSGGVRETQYF. CDR3 in DNA: TGTGCCTGCTCGAAGAATAGCGGGGGGGTACGCGAGACCCAGTACTTC.

The chain uses TRBV10-2 and TRBJ1-2; D is uncertain. The CDR3 length is 12 residues. V was shortened by 3 bases and J by 8 bases, with 10 bases between the two germline ends. In germline, CDR1 is WSHSY, CDR2 SAAADI. The CDR3 loop reads CASSEGYKGYTF. In DNA, the CDR3 is TGCGCCAGCAGTGAAGGCTATAAGGGCTACACCTTC.

Details on this clone: Different DNA sequences within this sample yield the same CDR3. The chain combines TRBV7-2 with TRBJ1-6; D is unclear. The CDR3 is 13 amino acids. V was cut by 1 base and J by 9 bases, with 7 bases left in between. Germline V gene lookup returns CDR1 SGHTA and CDR2 FQGNSA. The CDR3 region has the DNA TGTGCCAGCAGCTTAGTTGAGGGTTCACCCCTCCACTTT. The encoded protein is CASSLVEGSPLHF.

In this sample, this clone turned up once. This chain uses TRBV6-5 with TRBJ1-2; weak D call: TRBD1 (6 bases). CDR1 is MNHEY and CDR2 is SVGAGI in the germline V gene. Trimming left V 7 bases short and J 5 bases short, with 14 bases between. The CDR3 has 13 residues. CDR3 coding DNA: TGTGCCAGCAAACAGGGAGGAGGGTATGGCTACACCTTC. Translation gives CASKQGGGYGYTF.

This sequence joins TRBV5-6 and TRBJ2-4, with TRBD1 matching 9 bases. This CDR3 comprises 18 residues. J lost 2 bases, V lost 0 bases, and 9 bases had no gene match. Germline V gives CDR1 SGHDT, CDR2 YYEEEE. This CDR3 is CASSLGTGVDSTKNIQYF. The CDR3 DNA follows: TGTGCCAGCAGCTTGGGGACAGGGGTGGATTCGACCAAAAACATTCAGTACTTC.

The V gene is TRBV9, the J gene TRBJ2-5; possibly TRBD1 or TRBD2 for D (5 bases each). V gave up 4 bases and J gave up 1 base, with 11 bases separating them. This CDR3 has 14 residues. Germline CDR1 is SGDLS and CDR2 is YYNGEE. The CDR3 region is CASSSTGTQETQYF. The CDR3, as DNA: TGTGCCAGCAGCTCCACCGGGACCCAAGAGACCCAGTACTTC. The variable domain in full, with the rest retrieved from reference TRBV9 and TRBJ2-5, is DSGVTQTPKHLITATGQRVTLRCSPRSGDLSVYWYQQSLDQGLQFLIQYYNGEERAKGNILERFSAQQFPDLHSELNLSSLELGDSALYFCASSSTGTQETQYFGPGTRLLVL.

This clone was recorded only once. The chain carries TRBV7-2 and TRBJ2-2; D is undetermined. In germline, CDR1 is SGHTA, CDR2 FQGNSA. This CDR3 has 13 amino acids. V was clipped by 5 bases and J by 4 bases, with 8 bases between them. The CDR3 region is CASSLQTTGELFF. CDR3 DNA: TGTGCCAGCAGCCTCCAGACCACCGGGGAGCTGTTTTTT.